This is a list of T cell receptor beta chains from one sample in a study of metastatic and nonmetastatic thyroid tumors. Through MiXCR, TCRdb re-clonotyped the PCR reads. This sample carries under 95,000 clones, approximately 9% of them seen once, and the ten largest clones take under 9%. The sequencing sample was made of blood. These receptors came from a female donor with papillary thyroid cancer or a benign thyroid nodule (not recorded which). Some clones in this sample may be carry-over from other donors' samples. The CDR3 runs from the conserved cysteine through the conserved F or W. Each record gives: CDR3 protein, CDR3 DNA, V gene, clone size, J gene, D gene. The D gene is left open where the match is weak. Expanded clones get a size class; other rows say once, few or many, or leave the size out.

CASLKGAGDYEQYF | TGTGCCAGCCTCAAGGGGGCGGGGGACTACGAGCAGTACTTC | TRBV6-1 | many | TRBJ2-7 | .
CASSFFNEKLFF | TGCGCCAGCAGTTTTTTTAATGAAAAACTGTTTTTT | TRBV10-1 | many | TRBJ1-4 | .
CASSQRGDRTDTQYF | TGTGCCAGCAGTCAGCGGGGGGACCGCACAGATACGCAGTATTTT | TRBV2 | many | TRBJ2-3 | TRBD2
CASSFTSASYNEQFF | TGTGCCAGCAGCTTCACTAGCGCATCCTACAATGAGCAGTTCTTC | TRBV5-4 | few | TRBJ2-1 | TRBD2
CASSTRASSYNEQFF | TGTGCCAGCAGCACGCGTGCCAGCTCCTACAATGAGCAGTTCTTC | TRBV11-1 | many | TRBJ2-1 | .
CASSQGSSYNEQFF | TGTGCCAGCAGCCAAGGCAGCTCCTACAATGAGCAGTTCTTC | TRBV3-1 | many | TRBJ2-1 | .
CASSSTGIAGESVQDTQYF | TGCGCCAGCAGCTCCACAGGGATAGCGGGGGAGTCCGTTCAGGATACGCAGTATTTT | TRBV5-1 | many | TRBJ2-3 | TRBD2
CASSQGDGVIWNTEAFF | TGCGCCAGCAGCCAGGGGGATGGGGTAATATGGAACACTGAAGCTTTCTTT | TRBV4-1 | many | TRBJ1-1 | .
CASRVNRGNSPLHF | TGCGCCAGCAGGGTAAACAGGGGAAATTCACCCCTCCACTTT | TRBV5-1 | many | TRBJ1-6 | TRBD1
CASTPGQGSWRQYF | TGTGCCAGCACTCCGGGACAGGGGAGCTGGCGGCAGTACTTC | TRBV6-1 | many | TRBJ2-7 | TRBD1
CASSFTPLAGFADTQYF | TGTGCCAGCAGTTTCACCCCCCTAGCGGGGTTCGCAGATACGCAGTATTTT | TRBV12-3/TRBV12-4 | many | TRBJ2-3 | TRBD2
CAISESGSPGTQYF | TGTGCCATCAGTGAGTCGGGCAGCCCGGGGACCCAGTACTTC | TRBV10-3 | many | TRBJ2-5 | .
CASRDRSNEKLFF | TGTGCCAGCAGGGACCGCTCTAATGAAAAACTGTTTTTT | TRBV25-1 | many | TRBJ1-4 | .
CASSGGTSGGLSHTDTQYF | TGTGCCAGCAGCGGAGGGACTAGCGGGGGGCTGTCTCACACAGATACGCAGTATTTT | TRBV9 | many | TRBJ2-3 | TRBD2
CAWSPDRNVYGYTF | TGTGCCTGGAGTCCGGACAGGAACGTCTATGGCTACACCTTC | TRBV30 | few | TRBJ1-2 | TRBD1
CASSQDGGGNEQFF | TGCGCCAGCAGCCAAGATGGGGGGGGCAATGAGCAGTTCTTC | TRBV4-1 | many | TRBJ2-1 | TRBD2
CASSFGGGPTDTQYF | TGTGCCAGCAGTTTCGGCGGGGGCCCCACAGATACGCAGTATTTT | TRBV27 | few | TRBJ2-3 | .
CASSYDRGDEQFF | TGTGCCAGCAGTTATGACAGGGGCGATGAGCAGTTCTTC | TRBV5-6 | many | TRBJ2-1 | TRBD1
CASIPTGVRKTQYF | TGTGCCAGCATACCGACGGGGGTTCGGAAGACCCAGTACTTC | TRBV28 | many | TRBJ2-5 | .
CASSLGAGNPYNEQFF | TGTGCCAGCAGCTTAGGTGCAGGAAACCCTTACAATGAGCAGTTCTTC | TRBV7-9 | many | TRBJ2-1 | .
CASSDRGNTIYF | TGTGCCAGCAGCGACAGGGGAAACACCATATATTTT | TRBV5-4 | many | TRBJ1-3 | .
CASSLQAADTQYF | TGTGCCAGCAGTCTACAGGCTGCAGATACGCAGTATTTT | TRBV2 | many | TRBJ2-3 | .
CASRYRGRNTEAFF | TGTGCCAGCAGGTACAGGGGGCGGAACACTGAAGCTTTCTTT | TRBV5-6 | . | TRBJ1-1 | TRBD1
CASSPTDGEKLFF | TGTGCCAGTAGTCCCACGGACGGGGAAAAACTGTTTTTT | TRBV19 | many | TRBJ1-4 | .
CASRSNPGSSYEQYF | TGTGCCAGCAGGTCCAACCCCGGGAGCTCCTACGAGCAGTACTTC | TRBV2 | many | TRBJ2-7 | .
CASSLTGQGRKETQYF | TGTGCCAGCAGTTTAACGGGACAGGGGCGAAAAGAGACCCAGTACTTC | TRBV28 | many | TRBJ2-5 | TRBD1
CATSRTQPGQGGEQYF | TGTGCCACCAGCAGAACCCAACCGGGACAGGGAGGCGAGCAGTACTTC | TRBV15 | many | TRBJ2-7 | TRBD1
CASSFVANTGELFF | TGCGCCAGCAGCTTTGTCGCGAACACCGGGGAGCTGTTTTTT | TRBV5-1 | many | TRBJ2-2 | .
CASSYLQGYQPQHF | TGTGCCAGCAGTTACTTACAGGGGTATCAGCCCCAGCACTTT | TRBV6-2/TRBV6-3 | many | TRBJ1-5 | TRBD1
CASSHFDRGGEQYF | TGTGCCAGCAGCCATTTCGACAGGGGAGGCGAGCAGTACTTC | TRBV3-1 | many | TRBJ2-7 | TRBD1
CAIGAGDYEQYF | TGTGCCATCGGCGCAGGGGACTACGAGCAGTACTTC | TRBV10-3 | many | TRBJ2-7 | .
CASSSPVETGKMRTEAFF | TGTGCCAGCAGTTCCCCAGTAGAGACAGGGAAGATGAGAACTGAAGCTTTCTTT | TRBV6-5 | many | TRBJ1-1 | TRBD1
CASSLRLAGAYTGELFF | TGTGCCAGCAGCTTACGGCTAGCGGGGGCCTACACCGGGGAGCTGTTTTTT | TRBV7-2 | many | TRBJ2-2 | TRBD2